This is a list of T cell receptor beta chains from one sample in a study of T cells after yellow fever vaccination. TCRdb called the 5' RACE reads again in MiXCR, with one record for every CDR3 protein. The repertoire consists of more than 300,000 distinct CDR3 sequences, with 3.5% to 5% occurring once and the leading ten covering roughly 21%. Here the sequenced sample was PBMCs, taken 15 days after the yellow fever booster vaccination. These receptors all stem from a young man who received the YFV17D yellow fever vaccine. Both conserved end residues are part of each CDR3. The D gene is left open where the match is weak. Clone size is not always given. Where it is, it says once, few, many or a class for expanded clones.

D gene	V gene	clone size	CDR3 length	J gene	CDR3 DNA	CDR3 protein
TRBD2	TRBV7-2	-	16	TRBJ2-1	TGTGCCAGCAGCCCGCGACTAGCGGGGGCCACAGGTGAGCAGTTCTTC	CASSPRLAGATGEQFF
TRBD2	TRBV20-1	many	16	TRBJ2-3	TGCAGTGCCACCAGTCCTAGCGGGGGGGACACAGATACGCAGTATTTT	CSATSPSGGDTDTQYF
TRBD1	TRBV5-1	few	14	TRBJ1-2	TGCGCCAGCAGCCACCGACAGGGATCGGAAGGCTACACCTTC	CASSHRQGSEGYTF
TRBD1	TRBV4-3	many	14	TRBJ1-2	TGCGCCAGCAGCCAAGACGGGACAGGGGATGGCTACACCTTC	CASSQDGTGDGYTF
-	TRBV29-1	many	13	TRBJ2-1	TGCAGCGTACCGGGACTGCCATCAGATGGGCAGTTCTTC	CSVPGLPSDGQFF
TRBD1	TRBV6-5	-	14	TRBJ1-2	TGTGCCAGCAGTTACGGCTCAGGGGGCAGTGGCTACACCTTC	CASSYGSGGSGYTF
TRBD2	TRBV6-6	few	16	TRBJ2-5	TGTGCCAGCAGTTACGCTCTAGCGGGGTACCAAGAGACCCAGTACTTC	CASSYALAGYQETQYF
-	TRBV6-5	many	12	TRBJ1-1	TGTGCCAGCAGGCGGGGGAACACTGAAGCTTTCTTT	CASRRGNTEAFF
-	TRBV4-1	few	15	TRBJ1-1	TGCGCCAGCAGCCATGTTGAGCGGATCGGCGCTGAAGCTTTCTTT	CASSHVERIGAEAFF
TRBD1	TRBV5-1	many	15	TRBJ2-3	TGCGCCAGCAGCTATGGACAGGGAGGCACAGATACGCAGTATTTT	CASSYGQGGTDTQYF
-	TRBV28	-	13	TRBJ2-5	TGTGCCAGCAGTCCCGGGGCCAGAGAGACCCAGTACTTC	CASSPGARETQYF
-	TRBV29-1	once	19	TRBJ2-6	TGCAGCGTTGAAAGCTTCACCGGGACTCAAAGCTCTTGGGCCAACGTCCTGACTTTC	CSVESFTGTQSSWANVLTF
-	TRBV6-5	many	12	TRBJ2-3	TGTGCCAGCAGGTCGCGCACAGATACGCAGTATTTT	CASRSRTDTQYF
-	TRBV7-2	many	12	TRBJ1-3	TGTGCCAGCAGCTTAGATAGAAACACCATATATTTT	CASSLDRNTIYF
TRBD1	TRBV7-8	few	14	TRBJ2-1	TGTGCCAGCAGCTTAGTGGCAGGGGGAACTGAGCAGTTCTTC	CASSLVAGGTEQFF
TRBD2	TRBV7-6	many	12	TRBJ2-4	TGTGCCAGCAGCCCTAGGGAGGGCATTCAGTACTTC	CASSPREGIQYF
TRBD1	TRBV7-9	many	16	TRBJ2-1	TGTGCCAGCAGCCCCCGACAGGGTGGGATGGGCAATGAGCAGTTCTTC	CASSPRQGGMGNEQFF
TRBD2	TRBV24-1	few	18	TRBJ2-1	TGTGCCACCAGTGATTACCAAACGCTGGGGAGCGGGGGCAATGAGCAGTTCTTC	CATSDYQTLGSGGNEQFF
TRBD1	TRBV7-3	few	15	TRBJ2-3	TGTGCCAGCAGCTTAAAGCAGGGGGTAACAGATACGCAGTATTTT	CASSLKQGVTDTQYF
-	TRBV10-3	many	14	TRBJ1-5	TGTGCCATCAGTGATACGGGCCTGGGGCAGCCCCAGCATTTT	CAISDTGLGQPQHF
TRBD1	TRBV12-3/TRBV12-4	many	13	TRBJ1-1	TGTGCCATCCGAGGACAGGAGGAGACTGAAGCTTTCTTT	CAIRGQEETEAFF
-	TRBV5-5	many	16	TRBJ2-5	TGTGCCAGCAGCTTGATTGGTGGCGTGGGGCAAGAGACCCAGTACTTC	CASSLIGGVGQETQYF
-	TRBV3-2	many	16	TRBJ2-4	TGTGCCAGCAGCCCGTCGGTAAGGGACGGCAAAAACATTCAGTACTTC	CASSPSVRDGKNIQYF
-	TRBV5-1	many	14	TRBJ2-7	TGCGCCAGCAGCTACGGGGGGCGGATGGATCAGCAGTACTTC	CASSYGGRMDQQYF
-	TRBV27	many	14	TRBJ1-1	TGTGCCAGCAGTTTAGTAGGGGAGAACACTGAAGCTTTCTTT	CASSLVGENTEAFF
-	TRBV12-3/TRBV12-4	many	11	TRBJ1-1	TGTGCCAGCAGTTGGGGGGCTGAAGCTTTCTTT	CASSWGAEAFF
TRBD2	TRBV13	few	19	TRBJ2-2	TGTGCCAGCAGCCCCGGACTAGCGGGGGGGCCCCGGATGGCCGGGGAGCTGTTTTTT	CASSPGLAGGPRMAGELFF